Sequencing of this T cell receptor beta chain was carried out in a study of blood T cell repertoires in COVID-19. About the study: Some COVID-19 samples were acute and others convalescent; all came from the United States, Italy and Spain. Sources were T cells, B-cell-depleted T cells, or PBMCs; the material itself was cDNA or gDNA.

Donors of Cohort 3 who recovered were those that had two negative PCRs, clearance, or symptom resolution. The CDR3 is made up of 13 amino acids. In germline, CDR1 is LGHDT, CDR2 YNNKEL (reference sequence). V shed 1 base and J shed 6 bases, with 10 bases lying between them. Under the authors' procedure: Amplification of reference gene primers was used by the study to estimate nucleated cell counts. TCRdb's copy holds only in-frame clones and misses some; the assay was immunoSEQ multiplex PCR. V, J and clone size were drawn from that table, and D and trimming were deduced from the DNA. In the table there are roughly 180,000 clones, less than 85% of which are singletons.

The sequencing sample was made of PBMCs or T cells enriched from blood (not recorded which). The chain joins TRBV3-1 (or the pseudogene TRBV3-2) to TRBJ2-7; D call uncertain. This sequence originates from a man aged 55 to 70 who had recovered from COVID-19. For the CDR3, the DNA is TGTGCCAGCAGCCAAGTTTCCCCCGGCGAGCAGTACTTC. Amino acids: CASSQVSPGEQYF.